This T cell receptor beta chain comes out of a study of shared clonotypes between healthy human individuals. About this clone: Other DNA sequences within the sample encode an identical CDR3.

Sequencing used immunoSEQ multiplex PCR; TCRdb keeps in-frame clones, though not all of them. The sample holds 1,500,000 or so clones, roughly 96% seen once. The specimen was naive CD4+ T cells sorted from blood. Subset given: CD45RA+ positively selected. The sequence was collected from a young man in good health.

The CDR3 DNA reads as TGTGCCAGCAGCAGAGACAGCTACGAGCAGTACTTC. This sequence encodes CASSRDSYEQYF. The chain is built from TRBV6-5 and TRBJ2-7; the D gene is possibly TRBD1 (5 bases). The V gene's germline CDR1 is MNHEY and CDR2 SVGAGI. This CDR3 has 12 residues. The V gene lost 6 bases and the J gene lost 3 bases, with 9 bases spanning the gap.